Below are 23 T cell receptor beta chains sequenced from a single sample in a study of cytomegalovirus exposure and HLA in healthy donors. 13 Jbeta primers and 60 Vbeta primers were used for the PCR. Sequenced by immunoSEQ multiplex PCR; TCRdb stores in-frame clones only, minus some. The sample records some 150,000 clones, around 79% being singletons. Sample: PBMCs. The receptors were gathered from a man aged 40-49 years in good health and CMV-seropositive.

The chain couples TRBV28 to TRBJ1-4; 8 bases map to TRBD1. Germline assignment: CDR1 MDHEN and CDR2 SYDVKM. This CDR3 spans 14 amino acids. J gave up 10 bases and V 6 bases, and 10 bases lay outside the gene matches. As DNA, the CDR3 is TGTGCCAGCAGACCAGGGGGCGGCGAGGGAAAACTGTTTTTT. Its translation: CASRPGGGEGKLFF. The whole variable domain, remainder taken from reference TRBV28 and TRBJ1-4, is DVKVTQSSRYLVKRTGEKVFLECVQDMDHENMFWYRQDPGLGLRLIYFSYDVKMKEKGDIPEGYSVSREKKERFSLILESASTNQTSMYLCASRPGGGEGKLFFGSGTQLSVL.

The chain carries TRBV6-6 and TRBJ1-3; D is uncertain. Trimming removed 5 bases from V and 1 base from J, with 9 bases in between. The germline V gene encodes CDR1 MNHNY and CDR2 SVGAGI (reference sequence). This CDR3 has 14 residues. The CDR3 here is CASSLTDSGNTIYF. The CDR3 coding sequence is TGTGCCAGCAGTCTTACAGATTCTGGAAACACCATATATTTT.

This chain links TRBV29-1 with TRBJ2-7; 16 bases fit TRBD2. CDR3 length: 16 amino acids. Germline CDR1 reads SQVTM; CDR2 reads ANQGSEA. The V and J ends lost 6 bases and 2 bases, in that order; junction bases with no gene match: 7. The CDR3 protein is CSVRGTSGRDAYEQYF. In DNA, the CDR3 is TGCAGCGTACGCGGGACTAGCGGGAGGGATGCCTACGAGCAGTACTTC.

This chain links TRBV5-4 with TRBJ1-1; no definite D call. CDR3 length: 14 amino acids. Germline V CDR1 and CDR2: SGHNT, YYREEE (reference sequence). V was pared by 9 bases and J by 3 bases, with 18 bases between. The CDR3 sequence is CANRRRESDTEAFF. CDR3 in DNA: TGTGCCAACCGACGGCGGGAGTCGGACACTGAAGCTTTCTTT.

A few counts support this clone. The V and J genes are TRBV4-1 and TRBJ1-3; D remains unclear. The CDR3 runs to 12 residues. V dropped 4 bases and J dropped 4 bases, with 5 bases sitting between them. Germline CDR1 is MGHRA and CDR2 is YSYEKL. CDR3 nucleotide sequence: TGCGCCAGCAGCCTCCAGGGAAACACCATATATTTT. Protein: CASSLQGNTIYF.

The chain uses TRBV27 and TRBJ2-7, with 12 bases lining up with TRBD2. Unmatched junction bases numbered 8, after V lost 5 bases and J lost 0 bases. The CDR3 consists of 17 residues. Per the germline V gene, CDR1 is MNHEY and CDR2 is SMNVEV (reference sequence). This chain's CDR3 is CASSPRTSGDSSYEQYF. The CDR3 DNA sequence: TGTGCCAGCAGTCCGAGGACTAGCGGGGACAGCTCCTACGAGCAGTACTTC.

Details on this clone: This sample also contains other DNA sequences that code for the same CDR3. This chain connects TRBV18 to TRBJ2-3, with 7 bases fitting TRBD2. CDR3 length: 14 residues. CDR1 is KGHSH and CDR2 is LQKENI in the germline V gene. With V trimmed by 2 bases and J by 3 bases, 2 bases remained unmatched. CDR3 in amino acids: CASSPGLGTDTQYF. The DNA for the CDR3 is TGTGCCAGCTCACCAGGACTAGGAACAGATACGCAGTATTTT. Full variable domain (missing parts from reference TRBV18 and TRBJ2-3): NAGVMQNPRHLVRRRGQEARLRCSPMKGHSHVYWYRQLPEEGLKFMVYLQKENIIDESGMPKERFSAEFPKEGPSILRIQQVVRGDSAAYFCASSPGLGTDTQYFGPGTRLTVL.

V usage is TRBV19 and J usage is TRBJ1-1; D may be TRBD1 (5 bases). V shed 9 bases and J shed 2 bases, with 19 bases lying between them. Germline V gene lookup returns CDR1 LNHDA and CDR2 SQIVND (reference sequence). This CDR3 has 15 residues. CDR3 protein: CASVGWGSRNTEAFF. CDR3 DNA sequence: TGTGCCAGCGTAGGTTGGGGCAGCCGTAACACTGAAGCTTTCTTT.

This rearrangement joins TRBV6-5 to TRBJ1-2, with a weak D call TRBD1 (5 bases). In germline, CDR1 is MNHEY, CDR2 SVGAGI. The V gene lost 2 bases and the J gene lost 8 bases, with 15 bases spanning the gap. The CDR3 totals 14 residues. DNA for the CDR3: TGTGCCAGCAGTTACCCCGGACAACTCGGCGGCTACACCTTC. It encodes CASSYPGQLGGYTF.

V gene TRBV7-2 combines with J gene TRBJ2-2; D gene uncertain. CDR1 and CDR2 (germline): SGHTA, FQGNSA. The V gene lost 5 bases and the J gene lost 6 bases, with 10 bases spanning the gap. The CDR3 loop spans 13 amino acids. CDR3 coding DNA: TGTGCCAGCAGCCAGGAAGTTGCCGGGGAGCTGTTTTTT. It encodes CASSQEVAGELFF.

The chain combines TRBV5-1 with TRBJ2-2, with D possibly matching TRBD2 (5 bases). V lost 4 bases and J 2 bases, leaving 9 bases between the germline ends. CDR3 size: 14 residues. The germline gives CDR1 SGHRS, CDR2 YFSETQ. The DNA of the CDR3 is TGCGCCAGCAGCCTAGCAACAAACACCGGGGAGCTGTTTTTT. Translating it yields CASSLATNTGELFF.

This rearrangement joins TRBV28 to TRBJ1-5, with D unresolved. V was cut by 7 bases and J by 2 bases, with 15 bases left in between. CDR1 and CDR2 (germline): MDHEN, SYDVKM. The CDR3 covers 15 residues. The chain's CDR3 is CASISGGRGNQPQHF. The CDR3, as DNA: TGTGCCAGCATCTCCGGCGGGCGCGGCAATCAGCCCCAGCATTTT.

This clone is a singleton in its sample. The chain combines TRBV10-1 with TRBJ2-1; 10 bases are shared with TRBD2. The CDR3 loop spans 16 amino acids. V shed 2 bases and J 4 bases; nucleotides not matched to a gene: 5. CDR1 WNHNN and CDR2 SYGVQD come from the germline V gene (reference sequence). The chain's CDR3 is CASSEDPSGSYNEQFF. The CDR3 coding sequence is TGCGCCAGCAGTGAGGACCCTAGCGGGAGTTACAATGAGCAGTTCTTC.

This chain's CDR3 is CASSKGQAVNNEKLFF. The CDR3 DNA reads as TGTGCCAGCAGCAAAGGACAAGCCGTGAATAATGAAAAACTGTTTTTT. This chain uses TRBV21-1 with TRBJ1-4; TRBD1 is the table's D call, not checked against the DNA. TRBV21-1 is an annotated pseudogene. The CDR3 has 16 residues.

This clone was counted a few times. The rearrangement links TRBV18 to TRBJ2-7, with TRBD1 identical over 10 bases. With 3 bases clipped from V and 5 bases from J, the junction kept 10 bases outside the gene matches. The CDR3 covers 16 residues. Germline-derived CDR1 and CDR2 are KGHSH and LQKENI. CDR3 residues: CASSPSSPGQGNEQYF. CDR3 nucleotide sequence: TGTGCCAGCTCACCTTCTTCGCCGGGACAGGGGAACGAGCAGTACTTC.

The V gene is TRBV5-1, the J gene TRBJ1-1, with a weak D call TRBD1 (5 bases). V was pared by 2 bases and J by 1 base, with 12 bases between. From germline, CDR1 is SGHRS and CDR2 YFSETQ. CDR3 length equals 15 residues. In DNA form, the CDR3 reads TGCGCCAGCAGCTTCGGGGCCGGGGGGAACACTGAAGCTTTCTTT. Amino acids: CASSFGAGGNTEAFF.

A few counts support this clone. This chain joins TRBV4-1 and TRBJ2-7; tentatively, D is TRBD2 (6 bases). Deletions cut 9 bases from V and 6 bases from J, with 18 bases between. The CDR3 covers 13 residues. Germline lookup yields CDR1 MGHRA and CDR2 YSYEKL. The CDR3 reads CASSQWRDGEQYF. The CDR3 DNA reads TGCGCCAGTTCTCAATGGCGGGATGGCGAGCAGTACTTC.

The gene calls are TRBV5-1 and TRBJ1-5; D ambiguous. Trimming left V 0 bases short and J 0 bases short, with 16 bases between. This CDR3 is 18 amino acids long. The germline V gene has CDR1 SGHRS and CDR2 YFSETQ. In DNA form, the CDR3 reads TGCGCCAGCAGCTTGGGAGGGAGAAGGAGGATTAGCAATCAGCCCCAGCATTTT. Protein: CASSLGGRRRISNQPQHF. The whole variable domain, filled in from reference TRBV5-1 and TRBJ1-5, reads KAGVTQTPRYLIKTRGQQVTLSCSPISGHRSVSWYQQTPGQGLQFLFEYFSETQRNKGNFPGRFSGRQFSNSRSEMNVSTLELGDSALYLCASSLGGRRRISNQPQHFGDGTRLSIL.

The chain has TRBV9 and TRBJ2-6; D possibly corresponds to TRBD1 (7 bases). Germline CDR1 SGDLS, CDR2 YYNGEE. The CDR3 length is 18 residues. The V end lost 3 bases, the J end lost 0 bases, and 16 bases lay between the germline ends. The CDR3 loop is CASSERGLAPSGANVLTF. CDR3 nucleotide sequence: TGTGCCAGCAGCGAAAGGGGGCTAGCGCCCTCTGGGGCCAACGTCCTGACTTTC.

This chain joins TRBV29-1 and TRBJ1-2; 10 bases fit TRBD1. J lost 4 bases, V lost 6 bases, and 8 bases had no gene match. The germline V gene encodes CDR1 SQVTM and CDR2 ANQGSEA. This CDR3 spans 14 amino acids. The CDR3 DNA reads TGCAGCGTCCCCAGGACAGGGGGAGCCTATGGCTACACCTTC. Protein: CSVPRTGGAYGYTF.

The chain links TRBV7-9 to TRBJ2-1; 9 bases are shared with TRBD2. J lost 5 bases, V lost 1 base, and 9 bases had no gene match. CDR3 length: 17 residues. Germline V lookup: CDR1 SEHNR, CDR2 FQNEAQ (reference sequence). CDR3 residues: CASSLGTSRGGNNEQFF. For the CDR3, the DNA is TGTGCCAGCAGCTTAGGTACATCGCGGGGGGGGAACAATGAGCAGTTCTTC.

The chain joins TRBV28 to TRBJ2-7; TRBD1 might be the D (5 bases). Germline loops: CDR1 MDHEN, CDR2 SYDVKM. Trimming stripped 3 bases from V and 6 bases from J, with 18 bases between. The CDR3 loop spans 15 amino acids. This CDR3 is CASSLDTRFRGEQYF. DNA for the CDR3: TGTGCCAGCAGTTTGGACACCCGATTCCGAGGCGAGCAGTACTTC.

A few counts support this clone. The chain recombines TRBV4-2 with TRBJ2-7; TRBD2 agrees at 9 bases. The J segment lost 6 bases and the V segment lost 1 base, leaving 7 bases of the junction unmatched. This CDR3 has 15 residues. The germline V gene has CDR1 LGHNA and CDR2 YNFKEQ. CDR3 residues: CASSQVPGLAPEQYF. DNA of the CDR3: TGTGCCAGCAGCCAAGTCCCGGGACTAGCCCCCGAGCAGTACTTC.